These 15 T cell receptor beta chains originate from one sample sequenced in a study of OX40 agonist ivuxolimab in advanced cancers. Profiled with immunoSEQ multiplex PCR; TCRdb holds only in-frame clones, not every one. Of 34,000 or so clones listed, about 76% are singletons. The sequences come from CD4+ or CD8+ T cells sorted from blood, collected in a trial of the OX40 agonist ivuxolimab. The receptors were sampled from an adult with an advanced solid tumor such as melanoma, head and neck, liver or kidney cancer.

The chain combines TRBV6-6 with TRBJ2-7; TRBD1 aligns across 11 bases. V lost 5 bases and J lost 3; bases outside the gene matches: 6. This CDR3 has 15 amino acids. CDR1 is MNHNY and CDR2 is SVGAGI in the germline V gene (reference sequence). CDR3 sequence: CASSPGTGGIYEQYF. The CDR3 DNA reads TGTGCCAGCAGTCCCGGGACAGGGGGTATCTACGAGCAGTACTTC.

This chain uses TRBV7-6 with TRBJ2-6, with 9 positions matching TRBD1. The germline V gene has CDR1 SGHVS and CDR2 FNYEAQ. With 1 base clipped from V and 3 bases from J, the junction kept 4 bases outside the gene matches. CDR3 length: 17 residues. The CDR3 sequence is CASSLGYRGLGANVLTF. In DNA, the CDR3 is TGTGCCAGCAGCTTAGGATACAGGGGGCTTGGGGCCAACGTCCTGACTTTC.

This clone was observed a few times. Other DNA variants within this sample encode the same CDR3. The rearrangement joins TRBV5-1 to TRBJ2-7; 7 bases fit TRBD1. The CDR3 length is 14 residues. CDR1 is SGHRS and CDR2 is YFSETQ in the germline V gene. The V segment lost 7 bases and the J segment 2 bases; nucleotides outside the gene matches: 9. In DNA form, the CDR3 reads TGCGCCAGCGCACCCGGGCAGGGGGCCTACGAGCAGTACTTC. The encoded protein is CASAPGQGAYEQYF.

The CDR3 DNA reads TGTGCCAGCAGTTACTCTTGGGACTCCTACGAGCAGTACTTC. Amino acid sequence: CASSYSWDSYEQYF. The chain recombines TRBV6-5 with TRBJ2-7; D is unresolved. CDR1 and CDR2 from the germline V gene are MNHEY and SVGAGI. Trimming took 0 bases from V and 0 from J, leaving 6 bases between them. This CDR3 comprises 14 residues.

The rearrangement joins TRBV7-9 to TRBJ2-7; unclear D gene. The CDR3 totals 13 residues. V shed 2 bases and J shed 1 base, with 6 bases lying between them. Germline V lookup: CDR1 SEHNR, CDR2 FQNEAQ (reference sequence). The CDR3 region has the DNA TGTGCCAGCAGCTTACCGGGTTCCTACGAGCAGTACTTC. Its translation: CASSLPGSYEQYF.

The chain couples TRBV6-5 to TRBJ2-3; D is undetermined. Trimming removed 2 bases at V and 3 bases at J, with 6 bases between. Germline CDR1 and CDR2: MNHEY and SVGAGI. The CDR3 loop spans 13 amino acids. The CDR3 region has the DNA TGTGCCAGCAGTTACACCTTTACAGATACGCAGTATTTT. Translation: CASSYTFTDTQYF.

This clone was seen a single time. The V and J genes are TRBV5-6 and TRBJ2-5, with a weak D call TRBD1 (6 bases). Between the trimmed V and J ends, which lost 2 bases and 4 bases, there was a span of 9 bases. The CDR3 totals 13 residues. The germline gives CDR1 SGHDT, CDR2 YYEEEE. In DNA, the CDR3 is TGTGCCAGCAGCTTTGGGGGCCCAGAGACCCAGTACTTC. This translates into CASSFGGPETQYF.

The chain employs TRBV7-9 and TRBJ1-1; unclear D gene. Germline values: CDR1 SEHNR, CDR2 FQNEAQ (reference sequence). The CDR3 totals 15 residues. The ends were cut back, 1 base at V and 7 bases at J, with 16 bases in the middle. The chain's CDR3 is CASSLVAQRIGEAFF. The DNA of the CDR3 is TGTGCCAGCAGCTTAGTGGCCCAAAGAATCGGTGAAGCTTTCTTT.

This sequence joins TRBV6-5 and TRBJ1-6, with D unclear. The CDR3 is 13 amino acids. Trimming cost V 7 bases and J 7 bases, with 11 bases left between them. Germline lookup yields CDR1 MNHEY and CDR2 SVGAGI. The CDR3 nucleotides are TGTGCCAGCAAAAGGGCTGTGAATTCACCCCTCCACTTT. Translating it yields CASKRAVNSPLHF.

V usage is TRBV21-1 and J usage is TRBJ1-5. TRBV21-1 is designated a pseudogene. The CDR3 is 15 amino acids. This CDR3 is CASNRTGGHNQPQHF. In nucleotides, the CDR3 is TGTGCCAGCAATCGTACGGGGGGTCACAATCAGCCCCAGCATTTT.

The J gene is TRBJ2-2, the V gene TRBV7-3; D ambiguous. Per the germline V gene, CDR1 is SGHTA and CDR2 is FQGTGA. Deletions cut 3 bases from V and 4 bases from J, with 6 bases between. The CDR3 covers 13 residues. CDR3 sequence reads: CASSLRSTGELFF. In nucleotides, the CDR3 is TGTGCCAGCAGCTTGCGGAGCACCGGGGAGCTGTTTTTT.

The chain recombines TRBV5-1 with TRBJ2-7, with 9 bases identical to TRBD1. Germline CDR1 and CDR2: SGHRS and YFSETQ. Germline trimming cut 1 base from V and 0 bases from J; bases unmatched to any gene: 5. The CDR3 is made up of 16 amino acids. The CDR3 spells CASSLYGQGLSYEQYF. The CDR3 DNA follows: TGCGCCAGCAGCTTGTACGGACAGGGGCTCTCCTACGAGCAGTACTTC. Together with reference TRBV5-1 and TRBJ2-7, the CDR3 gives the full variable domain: KAGVTQTPRYLIKTRGQQVTLSCSPISGHRSVSWYQQTPGQGLQFLFEYFSETQRNKGNFPGRFSGRQFSNSRSEMNVSTLELGDSALYLCASSLYGQGLSYEQYFGPGTRLTVT.

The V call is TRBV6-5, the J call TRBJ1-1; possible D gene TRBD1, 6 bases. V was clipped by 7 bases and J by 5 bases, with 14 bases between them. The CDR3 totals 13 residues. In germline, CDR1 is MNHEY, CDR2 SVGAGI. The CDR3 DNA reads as TGTGCCAGCATTACAGGGTTGGGTACTGAAGCTTTCTTT. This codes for CASITGLGTEAFF.

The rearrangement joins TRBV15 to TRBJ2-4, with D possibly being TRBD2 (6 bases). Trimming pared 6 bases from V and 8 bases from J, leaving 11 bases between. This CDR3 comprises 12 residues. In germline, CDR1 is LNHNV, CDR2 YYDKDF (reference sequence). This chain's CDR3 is CATRRRVHIQYF. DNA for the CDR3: TGTGCCACCAGGAGGAGGGTACACATTCAGTACTTC.

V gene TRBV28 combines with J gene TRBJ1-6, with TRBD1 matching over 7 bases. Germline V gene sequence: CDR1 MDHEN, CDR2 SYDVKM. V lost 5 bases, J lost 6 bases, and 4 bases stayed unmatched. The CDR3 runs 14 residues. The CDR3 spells CASSLGTVNSPLHF. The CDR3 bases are TGTGCCAGCAGTCTCGGGACAGTTAATTCACCCCTCCACTTT.